Below are 26 T cell receptor beta chains sequenced from a single sample in a study of early T cells in non-severe SARS-CoV-2 infection (dated by TCRdb to the early 2020s). The library was obtained by 5' RACE. This sample was sequenced with a NextSeq 500. TCRdb applied fastp at Q25 and MiXCR to the public reads, then kept only in-frame beta chains. Identical CDR3 proteins give one entry, which carries the most common genes and DNA. The sample table shows fewer than 100,000 distinct CDR3 sequences, and about 12% are seen once. The top ten constitute approximately 3.6% of the sample. Material for sequencing was whole blood. The receptors originated from an adult who was a healthcare worker with PCR-confirmed SARS-CoV-2 infection or an uninfected control (not recorded which).

This clonotype turned up a few times. CDR3 nucleotides: TGCAGTGCCGTGGGGACGGGCAACAGGGACAACTATGGCTACACCTTC. Translation gives CSAVGTGNRDNYGYTF. This chain uses TRBV20-1 with TRBJ1-2; D may be TRBD1 (6 bases). There are 16 residues in the CDR3. CDR1 is DFQATT and CDR2 is SNEGSKA in the germline V gene (reference sequence). With 6 bases removed from V and 2 bases from J, the gap between germline ends came to 22 bases.

This clonotype was detected only a few times. The chain combines TRBV29-1 with TRBJ2-1; TRBD1 is a possible D gene (6 bases). The ends were cut back, 7 bases at V and 0 bases at J, with 13 bases in the middle. Germline V gene data show CDR1 as SQVTM and CDR2 as ANQGSEA. The CDR3 totals 14 residues. In DNA, the CDR3 is TGCAGCGCTGAGCAGGGGCTCTCCTACAATGAGCAGTTCTTC. Translating gives CSAEQGLSYNEQFF.

This clonotype showed up many times. CDR3 coding DNA: TGCAGTGCTAGACTAGTAGCCAAAAACATTCAGTACTTC. It codes for CSARLVAKNIQYF. The chain is built from TRBV20-1 and TRBJ2-4, with unresolved D. This CDR3 has 13 residues. The V gene lost 2 bases and the J gene lost 0 bases, with 5 bases spanning the gap. Germline assignment: CDR1 DFQATT and CDR2 SNEGSKA (reference sequence).

This clonotype has more than one count but fewer than ten. This chain joins TRBV30 and TRBJ2-7; D gene unclear. V was clipped by 3 bases and J by 1 base, with 7 bases between them. The CDR3 consists of 12 residues. The V gene's germline CDR1 is GTSNPN and CDR2 SVGIG (reference sequence). CDR3 DNA sequence: TGTGCCTGGAGCTGGGGATCCTACGAGCAGTACTTC. Protein: CAWSWGSYEQYF. Looking up the rest from reference TRBV30 and TRBJ2-7 gives the full variable domain: SQTIHQWPATLVQPVGSPLSLECTVEGTSNPNLYWYRQAAGRGLQLLFYSVGIGQISSEVPQNLSASRPQDRQFILSSKKLLLSDSGFYLCAWSWGSYEQYFGPGTRLTVT.

This clonotype was counted at least ten times. This chain joins TRBV7-2 and TRBJ2-3, with 10 nucleotides matching TRBD2. J gave up 5 bases and V 2 bases, and 1 base lay outside the gene matches. Germline values: CDR1 SGHTA, CDR2 FQGNSA. This CDR3 comprises 14 residues. The DNA for the CDR3 is TGTGCCAGCAGCTTAAGCGGGAGGGTAGATACGCAGTATTTT. It encodes CASSLSGRVDTQYF.

A few counts support this clonotype. V gene TRBV19 combines with J gene TRBJ2-5; D could derive from TRBD1 or TRBD2 (5 bases each). The CDR3 runs 14 residues. From germline, CDR1 is LNHDA and CDR2 SQIVND (reference sequence). Trimming removed 3 bases at V and 1 base at J, with 9 bases between. CDR3 loop: CASSMGDLQETQYF. DNA of the CDR3: TGTGCCAGTAGTATGGGGGACCTCCAAGAGACCCAGTACTTC.

In this sample, this clonotype turned up many times. The chain combines TRBV5-6 with TRBJ1-2; D unclear. The length of the CDR3 is 14 residues. From germline, CDR1 is SGHDT and CDR2 YYEEEE. Trimming shortened V by 0 bases and J by 0 bases, and 6 bases separated the two germline ends. The CDR3 loop reads CASSLGGPNYGYTF. Written as DNA, the CDR3 is TGTGCCAGCAGCTTGGGAGGGCCTAACTATGGCTACACCTTC.

The chain recombines TRBV5-1 with TRBJ1-4; D gene uncertain. V was shortened by 0 bases and J by 8 bases, with 11 bases between the two germline ends. The CDR3 runs to 14 residues. Germline CDR1 is SGHRS and CDR2 is YFSETQ. CDR3 bases: TGCGCCAGCAGCTTGGTGGAGCAGAGGGAAAAACTGTTTTTT. Its protein product is CASSLVEQREKLFF.

The chain combines TRBV27 with TRBJ2-7, with 8 bases that match TRBD1. Losses at the gene ends were 4 bases for V and 0 bases for J; bases not matched to a gene: 8. Germline loops: CDR1 MNHEY, CDR2 SMNVEV (reference sequence). This CDR3 region has 16 residues. CDR3 region: CASSSSGQGFSYEQYF. The DNA of the CDR3 is TGTGCCAGCAGTTCCTCTGGACAGGGATTCTCCTACGAGCAGTACTTC.

At least ten counts were recorded for this clonotype. The J gene is TRBJ2-7, the V gene TRBV7-2; 13 nucleotides match TRBD2. V shed 5 bases, J shed 9 bases, and the junction held 10 bases outside the gene matches. The CDR3 covers 15 residues. In germline, CDR1 is SGHTA, CDR2 FQGNSA. Written as DNA, the CDR3 is TGTGCCAGCAGCATTGGGACTAGCGGGAAATCGGGGCAGTACTTC. Protein: CASSIGTSGKSGQYF. The whole variable domain, remainder taken from reference TRBV7-2 and TRBJ2-7, is GAGVSQSPSNKVTEKGKDVELRCDPISGHTALYWYRQSLGQGLEFLIYFQGNSAPDKSGLPSDRFSAERTGGSVSTLTIQRTQQEDSAVYLCASSIGTSGKSGQYFGPGTRLTVT.

This clonotype was observed many times. The chain links TRBV29-1 to TRBJ1-1; D uncertain. The CDR3 extends over 13 amino acids. V lost 7 bases, J lost 7 bases, and 19 bases lay in between. Germline loops: CDR1 SQVTM, CDR2 ANQGSEA. In DNA form, the CDR3 reads TGCAGCGCCCAAAGCTTTCGGACCTATGAAGCTTTCTTT. Translation: CSAQSFRTYEAFF.

This clonotype is a singleton in its sample. This could be a read error, since a much larger clone is one nucleotide away. The CDR3 sequence: CSAFDPGQGTYEHYF. The CDR3 bases are TGCAGTGCTTTTGACCCGGGACAGGGGACCTACGAGCACTACTTC. The gene calls are TRBV20-1 and TRBJ2-7; the match to TRBD1 covers 10 bases. In germline, CDR1 is DFQATT, CDR2 SNEGSKA (reference sequence). The CDR3 has 15 residues.

The chain has TRBV5-5 and TRBJ2-5; the match to TRBD1 covers 7 bases. Germline values: CDR1 SGHKS, CDR2 YYEKEE (reference sequence). The J segment lost 1 base and the V segment lost 3 bases, leaving 9 bases of the junction unmatched. CDR3 length: 16 residues. CDR3 coding DNA: TGTGCCAGCAGCTCCAATGTCCGGGACAGCCAAGAGACCCAGTACTTC. This sequence encodes CASSSNVRDSQETQYF.

This clonotype was counted a few times. V and J are TRBV9 and TRBJ1-5; perhaps TRBD1 as D (6 bases). The germline V and J ends were trimmed by 4 bases and 0 bases, with 8 bases remaining between them. CDR1 SGDLS and CDR2 YYNGEE come from the germline V gene. This CDR3 is 14 amino acids long. The CDR3 here is CASSRTASNQPQHF. The CDR3 region has the DNA TGTGCCAGCAGCCGGACAGCTAGCAATCAGCCCCAGCATTTT.

This clonotype was observed a few times. This chain joins TRBV29-1 and TRBJ2-1; D is uncertain. The CDR3 has 11 amino acids. CDR1 and CDR2 from the germline V gene are SQVTM and ANQGSEA. V dropped 0 bases and J dropped 6 bases, with 3 bases sitting between them. CDR3 bases: TGCAGCGTTGAAGATCCCAATGAGCAGTTCTTC. Residues: CSVEDPNEQFF.

At least ten counts were recorded for this clonotype. Its ends do not fully match the called genes, so a read error is possible. The chain employs TRBV5-1 and TRBJ2-1; D is unclear. CDR1 is SGHRS and CDR2 is YFSETQ in the germline V gene. The CDR3 sequence is 14 residues long. In nucleotides, the CDR3 is TGTGCCAGCAGTCCCGCGCTGGGCTACAATGAGCAGTTCTTC. Amino acid sequence: CASSPALGYNEQFF. Supplemented by reference TRBV5-1 and TRBJ2-1, the full variable domain reads KAGVTQTPRYLIKTRGQQVTLSCSPISGHRSVSWYQQTPGQGLQFLFEYFSETQRNKGNFPGRFSGRQFSNSRSEMNVSTLELGDSALYLCASSPALGYNEQFFGPGTRLTVL.

This clonotype was detected ten times or more. The chain combines TRBV5-1 with TRBJ2-4, with D tentatively TRBD2 (5 bases). Looked up from germline, CDR1 is SGHRS and CDR2 is YFSETQ. V was shortened by 4 bases and J by 7 bases, with 9 bases between the two germline ends. The length of the CDR3 is 12 residues. CDR3 region: CASSGRGNIQYF. The CDR3 nucleotides read TGCGCCAGCAGCGGGAGAGGGAACATTCAGTACTTC.

This clonotype was detected a few times. The V call is TRBV20-1, the J call TRBJ2-6, with unresolved D. The CDR3 is made up of 13 amino acids. With 3 bases removed from V and 1 base from J, the gap between germline ends came to 4 bases. Per germline, CDR1 DFQATT and CDR2 SNEGSKA (reference sequence). The chain's CDR3 is CSARESGANVLTF. The CDR3 DNA follows: TGCAGTGCTAGGGAATCTGGGGCCAACGTCCTGACTTTC.

Ten or more counts support this clonotype. This sequence joins TRBV30 and TRBJ2-7; D may be TRBD2 (5 bases). Germline V gene sequence: CDR1 GTSNPN, CDR2 SVGIG (reference sequence). The CDR3 is made up of 12 amino acids. The ends were cut back, 0 bases at V and 4 bases at J, with 7 bases in the middle. CDR3 in amino acids: CAWSVLGYEQYF. As DNA, the CDR3 is TGTGCCTGGAGTGTACTAGGGTACGAGCAGTACTTC.

This rearrangement joins TRBV28 to TRBJ2-7, with a tentative D call TRBD1 (6 bases). The germline gives CDR1 MDHEN, CDR2 SYDVKM. This CDR3 is 14 amino acids long. V lost 7 bases and J lost 7, with 20 bases in between. The CDR3 DNA follows: TGTGCCAGCACCATAGGACAGATCCGGAGGGAGCAGTACTTC. The encoded protein is CASTIGQIRREQYF.

V and J are TRBV28 and TRBJ1-1; D unclear. Germline-derived CDR1 and CDR2 are MDHEN and SYDVKM. V lost 5 bases to trimming and J lost 9 bases, with 7 bases between them. CDR3 size: 10 residues. The CDR3 loop reads CASSARKAFF. The CDR3 DNA reads as TGTGCCAGCAGTGCCCGCAAAGCTTTCTTT.

This clonotype was recorded many times. The rearrangement joins TRBV28 to TRBJ1-5; weak D call: TRBD1 (5 bases). In germline, CDR1 is MDHEN, CDR2 SYDVKM. The CDR3 length is 14 residues. V was shortened by 2 bases and J by 1 base, with 6 bases between the two germline ends. The CDR3 region is CASSLNRSNQPQHF. The CDR3 DNA reads as TGTGCCAGCAGTTTAAACAGGAGCAATCAGCCCCAGCATTTT.

This clonotype was observed at least ten times. The rearrangement joins TRBV30 to TRBJ1-5; D not resolved. The CDR3 consists of 13 residues. The germline CDR1 and CDR2 sequences are GTSNPN and SVGIG (reference sequence). V was clipped by 0 bases and J by 4 bases, with 7 bases between them. CDR3 protein: CAWSVSANQPQHF. In DNA, the CDR3 is TGTGCCTGGAGTGTTTCAGCGAATCAGCCCCAGCATTTT.

This clonotype was counted between two and nine times. J is TRBJ2-1 and V is TRBV6-6, with TRBD1 identical over 9 bases. V lost 2 bases, J lost 5 bases, and 1 base stayed unmatched. Looked up from germline, CDR1 is MNHNY and CDR2 is SVGAGI (reference sequence). The CDR3 covers 14 residues. In DNA form, the CDR3 reads TGTGCCAGCAGTTACGACAGGGGGAACAATGAGCAGTTCTTC. This sequence encodes CASSYDRGNNEQFF.

The chain links TRBV19 to TRBJ1-2; D is unresolved. V gave up 6 bases and J gave up 3 bases, with 14 bases separating them. The germline CDR1 and CDR2 sequences are LNHDA and SQIVND (reference sequence). This CDR3 comprises 14 residues. CDR3 sequence (DNA): TGTGCCAGTAGCCCGACGGGAGGGCACTATGGCTACACCTTC. Its translation: CASSPTGGHYGYTF.

This clonotype has at least ten counts. V and J are TRBV7-8 and TRBJ2-1, with a possible D match to TRBD2 (7 bases). There are 16 residues in the CDR3. Germline V CDR1 and CDR2: SGHVS, FQNEAQ. The V and J ends lost 5 bases and 8 bases respectively, with 22 bases between them. The CDR3 DNA is TGTGCCAGCAGCCCCCTGAGGGGGAGGGCCGAAGATGAGCAGTTCTTC. Residues: CASSPLRGRAEDEQFF. Together with reference TRBV7-8 and TRBJ2-1, the CDR3 gives the full variable domain: GAGVSQSPRYKVAKRGQDVALRCDPISGHVSLFWYQQALGQGPEFLTYFQNEAQLDKSGLPSDRFFAERPEGSVSTLKIQRTQQEDSAVYLCASSPLRGRAEDEQFFGPGTRLTVL.